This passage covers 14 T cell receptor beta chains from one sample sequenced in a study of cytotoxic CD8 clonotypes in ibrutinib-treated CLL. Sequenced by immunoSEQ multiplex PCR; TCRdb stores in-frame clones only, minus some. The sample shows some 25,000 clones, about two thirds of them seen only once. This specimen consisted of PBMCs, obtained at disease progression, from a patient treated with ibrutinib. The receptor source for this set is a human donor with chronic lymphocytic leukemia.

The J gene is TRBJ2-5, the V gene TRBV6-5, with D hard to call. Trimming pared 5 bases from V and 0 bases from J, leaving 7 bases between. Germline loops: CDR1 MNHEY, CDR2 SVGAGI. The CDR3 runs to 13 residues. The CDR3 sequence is CASSVEYQETQYF. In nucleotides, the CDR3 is TGTGCCAGCAGTGTAGAGTACCAAGAGACCCAGTACTTC.

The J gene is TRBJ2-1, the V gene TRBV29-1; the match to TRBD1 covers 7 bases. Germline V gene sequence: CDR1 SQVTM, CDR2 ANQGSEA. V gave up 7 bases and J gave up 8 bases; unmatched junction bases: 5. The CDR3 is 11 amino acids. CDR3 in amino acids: CSGQGRDEQFF. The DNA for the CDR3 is TGCAGCGGACAGGGTAGGGATGAGCAGTTCTTC.

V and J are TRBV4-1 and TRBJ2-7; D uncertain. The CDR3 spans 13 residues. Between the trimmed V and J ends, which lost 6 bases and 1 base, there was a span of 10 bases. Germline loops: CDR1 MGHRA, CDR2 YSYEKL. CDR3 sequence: CASSPTGSYEQYF. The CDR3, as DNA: TGCGCCAGCAGTCCGACTGGATCCTACGAGCAGTACTTC.

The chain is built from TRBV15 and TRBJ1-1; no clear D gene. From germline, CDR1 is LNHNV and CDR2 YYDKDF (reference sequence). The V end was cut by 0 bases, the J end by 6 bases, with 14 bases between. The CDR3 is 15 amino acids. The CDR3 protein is CATSREKYLRAEAFF. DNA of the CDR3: TGTGCCACCAGCAGAGAGAAGTACCTTAGGGCTGAAGCTTTCTTT.

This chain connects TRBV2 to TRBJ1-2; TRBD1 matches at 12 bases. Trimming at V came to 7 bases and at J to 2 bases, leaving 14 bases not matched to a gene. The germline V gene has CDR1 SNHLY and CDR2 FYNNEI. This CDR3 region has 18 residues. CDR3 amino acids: CASTLGGQGAFLNYGYTF. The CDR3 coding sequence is TGTGCCAGCACTCTGGGGGGACAGGGGGCTTTTTTGAACTATGGCTACACCTTC.

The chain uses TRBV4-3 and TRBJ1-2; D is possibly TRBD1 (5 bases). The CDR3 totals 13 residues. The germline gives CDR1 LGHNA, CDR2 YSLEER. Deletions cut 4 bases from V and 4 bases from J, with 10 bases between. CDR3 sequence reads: CASSPGTVYGYTF. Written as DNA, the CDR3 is TGCGCCAGCAGCCCAGGGACCGTCTATGGCTACACCTTC.

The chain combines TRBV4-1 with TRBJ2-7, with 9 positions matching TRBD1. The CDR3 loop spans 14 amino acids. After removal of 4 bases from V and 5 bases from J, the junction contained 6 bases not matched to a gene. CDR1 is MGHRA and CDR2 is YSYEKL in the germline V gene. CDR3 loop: CASSLKGQGNEQYF. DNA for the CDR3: TGCGCCAGCAGCCTTAAGGGACAGGGCAACGAGCAGTACTTC.

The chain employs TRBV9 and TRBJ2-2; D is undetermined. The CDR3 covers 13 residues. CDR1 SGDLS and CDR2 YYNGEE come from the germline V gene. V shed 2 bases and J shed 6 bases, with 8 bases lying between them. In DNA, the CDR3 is TGTGCCAGCAGCGTGGGCGATCCCGGGGAGCTGTTTTTT. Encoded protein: CASSVGDPGELFF. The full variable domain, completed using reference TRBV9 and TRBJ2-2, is DSGVTQTPKHLITATGQRVTLRCSPRSGDLSVYWYQQSLDQGLQFLIQYYNGEERAKGNILERFSAQQFPDLHSELNLSSLELGDSALYFCASSVGDPGELFFGEGSRLTVL.

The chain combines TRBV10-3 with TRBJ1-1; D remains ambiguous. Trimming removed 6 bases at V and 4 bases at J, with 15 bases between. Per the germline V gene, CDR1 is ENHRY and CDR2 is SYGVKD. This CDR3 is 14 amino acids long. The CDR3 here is CAIRGSGGGTEAFF. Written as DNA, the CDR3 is TGTGCCATCAGGGGGTCAGGTGGAGGCACTGAAGCTTTCTTT.

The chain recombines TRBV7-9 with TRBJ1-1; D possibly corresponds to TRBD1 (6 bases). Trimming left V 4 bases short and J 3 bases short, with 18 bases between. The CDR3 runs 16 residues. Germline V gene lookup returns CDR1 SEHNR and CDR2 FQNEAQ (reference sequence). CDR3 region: CASSSPQWGAYTEAFF. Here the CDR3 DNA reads TGTGCCAGCAGCTCGCCTCAGTGGGGGGCCTACACTGAAGCTTTCTTT.

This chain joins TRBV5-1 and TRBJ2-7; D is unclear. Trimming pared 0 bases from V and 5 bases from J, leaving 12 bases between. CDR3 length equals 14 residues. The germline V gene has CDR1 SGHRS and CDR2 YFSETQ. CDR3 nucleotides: TGCGCCAGCAGCTTGGCGGTTGAGGTCAACGAGCAGTACTTC. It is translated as CASSLAVEVNEQYF.

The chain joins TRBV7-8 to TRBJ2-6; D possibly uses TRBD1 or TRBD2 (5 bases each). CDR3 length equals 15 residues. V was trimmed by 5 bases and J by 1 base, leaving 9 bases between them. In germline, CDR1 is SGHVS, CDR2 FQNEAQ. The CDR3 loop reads CASSGGESGANVLTF. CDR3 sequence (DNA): TGTGCCAGCAGCGGGGGAGAGTCTGGGGCCAACGTCCTGACTTTC. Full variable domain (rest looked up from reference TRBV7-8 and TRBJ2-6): GAGVSQSPRYKVAKRGQDVALRCDPISGHVSLFWYQQALGQGPEFLTYFQNEAQLDKSGLPSDRFFAERPEGSVSTLKIQRTQQEDSAVYLCASSGGESGANVLTFGAGSRLTVL.

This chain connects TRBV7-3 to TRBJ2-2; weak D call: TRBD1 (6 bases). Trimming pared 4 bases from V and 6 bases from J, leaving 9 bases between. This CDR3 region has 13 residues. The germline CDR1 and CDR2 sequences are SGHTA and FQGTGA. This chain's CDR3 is CASSSTGSGELFF. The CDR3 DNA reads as TGTGCCAGCAGCTCAACAGGGTCCGGGGAGCTGTTTTTT.

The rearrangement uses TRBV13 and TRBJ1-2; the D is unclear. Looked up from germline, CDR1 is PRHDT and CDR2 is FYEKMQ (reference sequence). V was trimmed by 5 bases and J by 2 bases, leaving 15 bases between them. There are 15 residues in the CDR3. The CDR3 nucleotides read TGTGCCAGCAGCGCCCGGACGGGGAGGAACTATGGCTACACCTTC. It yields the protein CASSARTGRNYGYTF. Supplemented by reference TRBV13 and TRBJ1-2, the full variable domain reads AAGVIQSPRHLIKEKRETATLKCYPIPRHDTVYWYQQGPGQDPQFLISFYEKMQSDKGSIPDRFSAQQFSDYHSELNMSSLELGDSALYFCASSARTGRNYGYTFGSGTRLTVV.